This T cell receptor (beta chain) was observed in a study of human T cells and chemical hapten exposure. Germline lookup yields CDR1 SGHDN and CDR2 FVKESK. V lost 1 base, J lost 5 bases, and 11 bases lay in between. The CDR3 totals 14 residues. The time point is: patch test 3, about 24 weeks after DPC sensitization. Treatment: therapeutic diphenylcyclopropenone sensitization with weekly scalp DPC. Blood draws preceded each patch test application. TCRdb called the RACE reads again in MiXCR, with one record for every CDR3 protein. The profile shows some 180,000 distinct CDR3 sequences, around 23% of them singletons.

This TCR came from a woman in her thirties or forties with alopecia areata. Some clones in this sample may be carry-over from other donors' samples. The chain joins TRBV14 to TRBJ1-2; no clear D gene. The material sequenced was whole blood, taken in connection with sensitization to the hapten diphenylcyclopropenone (DPC). CDR3 sequence reads: CASSQGRRGYGYTF. CDR3 nucleotides: TGTGCCAGCAGCCAAGGAAGGCGGGGTTATGGCTACACCTTC.